The 20 T cell receptor beta chains reported below all come from one sample, sequenced in a study of cytomegalovirus exposure and HLA in healthy donors. Both 60 Vbeta primers and 13 Jbeta primers went into the PCR. Data came from immunoSEQ multiplex PCR; TCRdb stores just in-frame clones and leaves some out. Among 100,000 to 150,000 clones listed, more than 70% were seen once. Specimen: PBMCs. The receptor set was obtained from a woman aged 45-65 years in good health and CMV-seropositive.

J is TRBJ2-3 and V is TRBV30; D remains unclear. The CDR3 runs 13 residues. The germline gives CDR1 GTSNPN, CDR2 SVGIG (reference sequence). Trimming cost V 0 bases and J 2 bases, with 6 bases left between them. This CDR3 is CAWSVSITDTQYF. Here the CDR3 DNA reads TGTGCCTGGAGTGTTAGCATCACAGATACGCAGTATTTT.

The genes are TRBV7-9 and TRBJ2-1; 13 bases agree with TRBD2. After removal of 3 bases from V and 9 bases from J, the junction contained 5 bases not matched to a gene. The length of the CDR3 is 15 residues. The germline V gene has CDR1 SEHNR and CDR2 FQNEAQ (reference sequence). This chain's CDR3 is CASSFTSGGAGEQFF. The CDR3 coding sequence is TGTGCCAGCAGCTTTACTAGCGGGGGGGCAGGTGAGCAGTTCTTC.

The count of this clone is one. The V and J genes are TRBV30 and TRBJ1-2, with 8 positions matching TRBD1. The CDR3 covers 16 residues. Germline V gene sequence: CDR1 GTSNPN, CDR2 SVGIG (reference sequence). V lost 1 base and J lost 5; bases outside the gene matches: 12. CDR3 in amino acids: CAWSADRTGRRYGYTF. The CDR3, as DNA: TGTGCCTGGAGTGCCGATCGGACAGGGCGACGGTATGGCTACACCTTC.

As to this clone: Germline and junction disagree at one end, which may indicate a read error. The chain is built from TRBV5-6 and TRBJ2-7; 7 bases are a match to TRBD2. This CDR3 has 16 residues. Per the germline V gene, CDR1 is SGHDT and CDR2 is YYEEEE. Written as DNA, the CDR3 is TGTGCCAGCACCTTTGGGTTGGGAGGGGCCTCCTACGAGCAGTGCTTC. As protein: CASTFGLGGASYEQCF. The whole variable domain, filled in from reference TRBV5-6 and TRBJ2-7, reads DAGVTQSPTHLIKTRGQQVTLRCSPKSGHDTVSWYQQALGQGPQFIFQYYEEEERQRGNFPDRFSGHQFPNYSSELNVNALLLGDSALYLCASTFGLGGASYEQCFGPGTRLTVT.

The CDR3 bases are TGTGCCAGCACTTACACAGGGATCGACACTGAAGCTTTCTTT. Residues: CASTYTGIDTEAFF. V gene TRBV28 combines with J gene TRBJ1-1, with a tentative D call TRBD1 (6 bases). Trimming pared 7 bases from V and 3 bases from J, leaving 15 bases between. The CDR3 extends over 14 amino acids. Germline V gene sequence: CDR1 MDHEN, CDR2 SYDVKM.

In its sample, this clone was seen once. This chain uses TRBV11-2 with TRBJ2-7; TRBD2 matches at 8 bases. With V trimmed by 5 bases and J by 4 bases, 19 bases remained unmatched. From germline, CDR1 is SGHAT and CDR2 FQNNGV. This CDR3 region has 18 residues. The CDR3: CASSPPGLGPQWRYEQYF. DNA of the CDR3: TGTGCCAGCAGCCCCCCGGGACTAGGACCCCAATGGAGATACGAGCAGTACTTC.

The J gene is TRBJ2-7, the V gene TRBV7-8; tentative D call: TRBD1 (6 bases). Per germline, CDR1 SGHVS and CDR2 FQNEAQ. Trimming took 5 bases from V and 2 from J, leaving 16 bases between them. The CDR3 extends over 15 amino acids. CDR3 coding DNA: TGTGCCAGCAGCAACTCCCGGGACACTACCTACGAGCAGTACTTC. It codes for CASSNSRDTTYEQYF. The whole variable domain, remainder taken from reference TRBV7-8 and TRBJ2-7, is GAGVSQSPRYKVAKRGQDVALRCDPISGHVSLFWYQQALGQGPEFLTYFQNEAQLDKSGLPSDRFFAERPEGSVSTLKIQRTQQEDSAVYLCASSNSRDTTYEQYFGPGTRLTVT.

This chain connects TRBV4-3 to TRBJ2-3; 8 nucleotides match TRBD1. CDR1 is LGHNA and CDR2 is YSLEER in the germline V gene. The CDR3 totals 15 residues. The V segment lost 1 base and the J segment 2 bases; nucleotides outside the gene matches: 2. The CDR3 DNA is TGCGCCAGCAGCCAAGGACAGGGGCACACAGATACGCAGTATTTT. As protein: CASSQGQGHTDTQYF.

This clone was found a few times. CDR3 protein: CASSEATGIREKLFF. CDR3 nucleotide sequence: TGTGCCAGCAGTGAAGCTACAGGAATCCGGGAAAAACTGTTTTTT. The chain carries TRBV2 and TRBJ1-4, with TRBD1 as a possible D gene (5 bases). CDR3 length: 15 residues. Germline-derived CDR1 and CDR2 are SNHLY and FYNNEI. V lost 0 bases and J 8 bases, leaving 13 bases between the germline ends.

The genes are TRBV5-4 and TRBJ2-6; D gene ambiguous. The V end was cut by 4 bases, the J end by 0 bases, with 8 bases between. The CDR3 loop spans 15 amino acids. The germline V gene encodes CDR1 SGHNT and CDR2 YYREEE (reference sequence). The CDR3 spells CASSPVASGANVLTF. The DNA of the CDR3 is TGTGCCAGCAGCCCGGTAGCCTCTGGGGCCAACGTCCTGACTTTC.

The DNA for the CDR3 is TGCGCCAGCAGCCAAGAACAGCGGGTAGCGAACACCGGGGAGCTGTTTTTT. Its translation is CASSQEQRVANTGELFF. The chain combines TRBV4-3 with TRBJ2-2, with a weak D call TRBD2 (6 bases). The CDR3 contains 17 residues. The ends were cut back, 0 bases at V and 0 bases at J, with 11 bases in the middle. Looked up from germline, CDR1 is LGHNA and CDR2 is YSLEER.

The chain couples TRBV29-1 to TRBJ2-3, with D perhaps TRBD1 (6 bases). The CDR3 spans 15 residues. V was cut by 5 bases and J by 0 bases, with 15 bases left in between. Germline V gene data show CDR1 as SQVTM and CDR2 as ANQGSEA. CDR3 in amino acids: CSVHRVPLSTDTQYF. The CDR3 DNA reads TGCAGCGTTCACAGGGTTCCCCTTAGCACAGATACGCAGTATTTT.

The CDR3 nucleotides read TGTGCCTGGAGTGCGCGGACAGGGTTATCGAATGAGCAGTTCTTC. The encoded protein is CAWSARTGLSNEQFF. V usage is TRBV30 and J usage is TRBJ2-1; 8 bases align to TRBD1. CDR3 length: 15 residues. The V gene's germline CDR1 is GTSNPN and CDR2 SVGIG (reference sequence). V lost 1 base and J lost 7; bases outside the gene matches: 9.

This clone has just one count. V is TRBV27 and J is TRBJ2-1, with 12 bases matching TRBD2. V lost 5 bases, J lost 8 bases, and 10 bases stayed unmatched. This CDR3 contains 16 residues. Germline V gene data show CDR1 as MNHEY and CDR2 as SMNVEV (reference sequence). This CDR3 is CASSPSLAGGPYEQFF. The CDR3 DNA follows: TGTGCCAGCAGTCCCTCTCTAGCGGGAGGGCCCTATGAGCAGTTCTTC.

The V and J genes are TRBV4-3 and TRBJ2-7; D perhaps matches TRBD2 (6 bases). Germline CDR1 LGHNA, CDR2 YSLEER. Trimming took 2 bases from V and 0 from J, leaving 17 bases between them. The CDR3 has 17 amino acids. The CDR3 bases are TGCGCCAGCAGCCAAATGTTCTCAGCCGGGGGCTCCTACGAGCAGTACTTC. As protein: CASSQMFSAGGSYEQYF.

The chain joins TRBV5-4 to TRBJ2-1, with TRBD2 identical over 11 bases. Germline V CDR1 and CDR2: SGHNT, YYREEE (reference sequence). The trim removed 3 bases at V and 3 bases at J, leaving 2 bases unmatched. The CDR3 is 15 amino acids. The CDR3 is CASSSGTSGYNEQFF. In nucleotides, the CDR3 is TGTGCCAGCAGCTCCGGGACTAGCGGCTACAATGAGCAGTTCTTC.

This rearrangement joins TRBV7-6 to TRBJ2-7; maybe TRBD2 (5 bases). The V gene lost 5 bases and the J gene lost 5 bases, with 16 bases spanning the gap. Per the germline V gene, CDR1 is SGHVS and CDR2 is FNYEAQ. The CDR3 covers 14 residues. This CDR3 reads CASSPSGGGHEQYF. The CDR3, as DNA: TGTGCCAGCAGCCCGTCTGGCGGCGGGCACGAGCAGTACTTC.

The chain couples TRBV2 to TRBJ2-2; 11 nucleotides match TRBD2. Per the germline V gene, CDR1 is SNHLY and CDR2 is FYNNEI. V shed 6 bases and J 0 bases; nucleotides not matched to a gene: 9. This CDR3 region has 18 residues. This chain's CDR3 is CASSGTGLAVANTGELFF. The DNA for the CDR3 is TGTGCCAGCAGCGGCACGGGACTAGCGGTCGCGAACACCGGGGAGCTGTTTTTT. Full variable domain (missing parts from reference TRBV2 and TRBJ2-2): EPEVTQTPSHQVTQMGQEVILRCVPISNHLYFYWYRQILGQKVEFLVSFYNNEISEKSEIFDDQFSVERPDGSNFTLKIRSTKLEDSAMYFCASSGTGLAVANTGELFFGEGSRLTVL.

The chain links TRBV19 to TRBJ1-2; 8 bases are shared with TRBD1. Germline V gives CDR1 LNHDA, CDR2 SQIVND (reference sequence). V shed 7 bases and J 4 bases; nucleotides not matched to a gene: 8. This CDR3 comprises 14 residues. The CDR3 spells CASTDRGWIYGYTF. CDR3 nucleotide sequence: TGTGCCAGTACCGACAGGGGATGGATCTATGGCTACACCTTC. The whole variable domain, filled in from reference TRBV19 and TRBJ1-2, reads DGGITQSPKYLFRKEGQNVTLSCEQNLNHDAMYWYRQDPGQGLRLIYYSQIVNDFQKGDIAEGYSVSREKKESFPLTVTSAQKNPTAFYLCASTDRGWIYGYTFGSGTRLTVV.

The chain joins TRBV9 to TRBJ2-7; D perhaps matches TRBD2 (6 bases). The CDR3 spans 18 residues. Germline-derived CDR1 and CDR2 are SGDLS and YYNGEE. V lost 4 bases, J lost 0 bases, and 23 bases lay in between. Here the CDR3 reads CASSPSRESMYLSYEQYF. The CDR3 DNA sequence: TGTGCCAGCAGCCCGAGCCGGGAGAGTATGTACCTCTCCTACGAGCAGTACTTC.